The entry that follows covers one T cell receptor (beta chain) sequence. These data come from a study of blood T cell repertoires in COVID-19. Study overall: The United States, Italy and Spain provided the acute and convalescent COVID-19 samples. T cells, B-cell-depleted T cells, or PBMCs provided the cDNA or gDNA that served as material.

V lost 7 bases to trimming and J lost 6 bases; unmatched junction nucleotides: 10. CDR1 is MDHEN and CDR2 is SYDVKM in the germline V gene. The CDR3 runs 15 residues. Original handling: Scientists estimated how many nucleated cells there were by amplifying reference gene primers. TCRdb's copy holds only in-frame clones and misses some; the assay was immunoSEQ multiplex PCR. V, J and clone size were drawn from that table, and D and trimming were deduced from the DNA. The sample has more than 150,000 clones, 80% to 90% seen once; the top ten hold about 8.2%. The chain employs TRBV28 and TRBJ2-2; 8 bases agree with TRBD1. Specimen: peripheral blood. This receptor was identified in a man aged 55 to 70 with acute or convalescent COVID-19. The CDR3 spells CASKENRGRSGELFF. CDR3 DNA: TGTGCCAGCAAGGAGAACAGGGGGAGATCCGGGGAGCTGTTTTTT. Full variable domain (remainder filled in from reference TRBV28 and TRBJ2-2): DVKVTQSSRYLVKRTGEKVFLECVQDMDHENMFWYRQDPGLGLRLIYFSYDVKMKEKGDIPEGYSVSREKKERFSLILESASTNQTSMYLCASKENRGRSGELFFGEGSRLTVL.